The rows below give T cell receptor beta chains drawn from one sample of a study of blood T cell repertoires in COVID-19. Sequenced by immunoSEQ multiplex PCR; TCRdb stores in-frame clones only, minus some. The sample has about 170,000 clones, about four fifths seen once; the top ten hold approximately 7.7%. The sample was peripheral blood. Receptor source: a man between 40 and 49 years old who had recovered from COVID-19. Each CDR3 is given with its conserved first and last residue. The D gene is left open where the match is weak. The listing skips clone size in some rows; elsewhere it reads once, few, many or a size class.

D gene: TRBD2
J gene: TRBJ2-7
V gene: TRBV7-8
clone size: once
CDR3 protein: CASSLGSGSRYEQYF
CDR3 DNA: TGTGCCAGCAGCTTAGGTAGCGGGAGTCGCTACGAGCAGTACTTC

D gene: NA
J gene: TRBJ1-2
V gene: TRBV5-6
clone size: once
CDR3 protein: CASSLGANYGYTF
CDR3 DNA: TGTGCCAGCAGCTTGGGCGCTAACTATGGCTACACCTTC

D gene: TRBD2
J gene: TRBJ2-2
V gene: TRBV19
clone size: NA
CDR3 protein: CASSISLGLADYTLAGELFF
CDR3 DNA: TGTGCCAGTAGTATTTCGTTGGGACTAGCGGATTATACTCTGGCCGGGGAGCTGTTTTTT

D gene: NA
J gene: TRBJ2-1
V gene: TRBV5-6
clone size: NA
CDR3 protein: CASSLPSSYNEQFF
CDR3 DNA: TGTGCCAGCAGCTTACCGTCCAGCTACAATGAGCAGTTCTTC

D gene: NA
J gene: TRBJ1-4
V gene: TRBV9
clone size: NA
CDR3 protein: CASSRDRDNEKLFF
CDR3 DNA: TGTGCCAGCAGCCGAGACAGAGATAATGAAAAACTGTTTTTT

D gene: TRBD1
J gene: TRBJ1-1
V gene: TRBV5-8
clone size: NA
CDR3 protein: CASSSGTGFAFF
CDR3 DNA: TGTGCCAGCAGCTCAGGGACAGGGTTCGCTTTCTTT

D gene: TRBD1
J gene: TRBJ1-1
V gene: TRBV7-2
clone size: NA
CDR3 protein: CASSSSTGGGTEAFF
CDR3 DNA: TGTGCCAGCAGCTCCTCGACAGGGGGCGGGACTGAAGCTTTCTTT

D gene: NA
J gene: TRBJ2-2
V gene: TRBV7-9
clone size: once
CDR3 protein: CASSLRGGGRDTGELFF
CDR3 DNA: TGTGCCAGCAGCTTAAGAGGCGGGGGCCGGGACACCGGGGAGCTGTTTTTT

D gene: TRBD1
J gene: TRBJ1-5
V gene: TRBV4-2
clone size: NA
CDR3 protein: CASSRKPGTEGNQPQHF
CDR3 DNA: TGTGCCAGCAGCCGCAAACCCGGGACAGAGGGCAATCAGCCCCAGCATTTT

D gene: NA
J gene: TRBJ1-4
V gene: TRBV10-3
clone size: NA
CDR3 protein: CAISEFGEGDEKLFF
CDR3 DNA: TGTGCCATCAGTGAGTTCGGGGAGGGAGATGAAAAACTGTTTTTT

D gene: NA
J gene: TRBJ2-7
V gene: TRBV6-5
clone size: once
CDR3 protein: CASSPGGEQYF
CDR3 DNA: TGTGCCAGCAGCCCGGGCGGGGAGCAGTACTTC

D gene: NA
J gene: TRBJ1-5
V gene: TRBV27
clone size: NA
CDR3 protein: CASSPNQPQHF
CDR3 DNA: TGTGCCAGCAGTCCAAATCAGCCCCAGCATTTT

D gene: NA
J gene: TRBJ2-5
V gene: TRBV4-3
clone size: few
CDR3 protein: CASSQDRGGQETQYF
CDR3 DNA: TGCGCCAGCAGCCAAGATAGGGGGGGGCAAGAGACCCAGTACTTC

D gene: NA
J gene: TRBJ1-1
V gene: TRBV5-1
clone size: few
CDR3 protein: CASRLAGDKAFF
CDR3 DNA: TGCGCCAGCAGATTGGCCGGGGATAAAGCTTTCTTT

D gene: NA
J gene: TRBJ2-7
V gene: TRBV7-2
clone size: NA
CDR3 protein: CASSLPGAYEQYF
CDR3 DNA: TGTGCCAGCAGCTTGCCAGGGGCCTACGAGCAGTACTTC

D gene: TRBD1
J gene: TRBJ1-3
V gene: TRBV7-9
clone size: once
CDR3 protein: CASTEDRPSGNTIYF
CDR3 DNA: TGTGCCAGCACCGAGGACAGGCCCTCTGGAAACACCATATATTTT

D gene: TRBD1
J gene: TRBJ2-3
V gene: TRBV9
clone size: NA
CDR3 protein: CASSATATGTDTQYF
CDR3 DNA: TGTGCCAGCAGCGCTACCGCGACAGGGACAGATACGCAGTATTTT

D gene: TRBD1
J gene: TRBJ1-1
V gene: TRBV6-5
clone size: NA
CDR3 protein: CASSGRGISEAFF
CDR3 DNA: TGTGCCAGCAGCGGCAGGGGGATTTCTGAAGCTTTCTTT

D gene: NA
J gene: TRBJ1-5
V gene: TRBV19
clone size: NA
CDR3 protein: CASSRAGNQPQHF
CDR3 DNA: TGTGCCAGTAGCAGGGCGGGCAATCAGCCCCAGCATTTT

D gene: NA
J gene: TRBJ1-3
V gene: TRBV12-3/TRBV12-4
clone size: few
CDR3 protein: CASSLGLNTIYF
CDR3 DNA: TGTGCCAGCAGTTTAGGTCTTAACACCATATATTTT

D gene: TRBD2
J gene: TRBJ2-2
V gene: TRBV29-1
clone size: NA
CDR3 protein: CSVEGSGGNTGELFF
CDR3 DNA: TGCAGCGTTGAAGGTAGCGGGGGGAACACCGGGGAGCTGTTTTTT

D gene: NA
J gene: TRBJ2-2
V gene: TRBV6-5
clone size: once
CDR3 protein: CASSLRGYTGELFF
CDR3 DNA: TGTGCCAGCAGTCTCAGGGGCTACACCGGGGAGCTGTTTTTT

D gene: NA
J gene: TRBJ2-1
V gene: TRBV21-1
clone size: NA
CDR3 protein: CASSIGGLGTYNEQFF
CDR3 DNA: TGTGCCAGCAGCATTGGAGGGCTAGGCACCTACAATGAGCAGTTCTTC